Listed below are T cell receptor beta chains from one sample, sequenced in a study of blood T cell repertoires in COVID-19. Clones were read by immunoSEQ multiplex PCR, and TCRdb kept only the in-frame ones, dropping some. The repertoire holds around 100,000 clones, about 90% seen once, with under 6% in the top ten. Material: peripheral blood. The source is a woman between 45 and 60 years old with acute or convalescent COVID-19. CDR3s include the opening cysteine and the closing phenylalanine or tryptophan. The order of the fields is D gene, V gene, clone size, J gene, CDR3 DNA, CDR3 protein. D genes are given only for firm matches. Some rows mark clone size as missing; the rest say once, few, many or name a class of expanded clone.

D: TRBD1
V: TRBV30
size: NA
J: TRBJ1-5
DNA: TGTGCCTGGAGTGTGGGACAGGACCGGGGCAATCAGCCCCAGCATTTT
CDR3: CAWSVGQDRGNQPQHF

D: NA
V: TRBV27
size: NA
J: TRBJ1-5
DNA: TGTGCCAGCAGTTTGGAGGGGTTACGGGATCAGCCCCAGCATTTT
CDR3: CASSLEGLRDQPQHF

D: NA
V: TRBV25-1
size: NA
J: TRBJ2-3
DNA: TGTGCCAGCAGTGACCCGACAGGATTTTCGGATACGCAGTATTTT
CDR3: CASSDPTGFSDTQYF

D: TRBD1
V: TRBV6-5
size: NA
J: TRBJ1-1
DNA: TGTGCCAGCAGTCCGGGACAGGGGGGAACTGAAGCTTTCTTT
CDR3: CASSPGQGGTEAFF

D: NA
V: TRBV10-3
size: NA
J: TRBJ1-1
DNA: TGTGCCATCAGTGAGGCTGGGAGCGGCACTGAAGCTTTCTTT
CDR3: CAISEAGSGTEAFF

D: NA
V: TRBV30
size: NA
J: TRBJ1-1
DNA: TGTGCCTGGACGCCAAACAATATGAACACTGAAGCTTTCTTT
CDR3: CAWTPNNMNTEAFF

D: NA
V: TRBV21-1
size: NA
J: TRBJ2-1
DNA: TGTGCCAGCAGCCTCCCTAGCTCCTACAATGAGCAGTTCTTC
CDR3: CASSLPSSYNEQFF

D: NA
V: TRBV5-4
size: NA
J: TRBJ2-1
DNA: TGTGCCAGCAGCCGAGACAGGAATTCCTACAATGAGCAGTTCTTC
CDR3: CASSRDRNSYNEQFF

D: NA
V: TRBV7-9
size: few
J: TRBJ1-2
DNA: TGTGCCAGCAGCTTTTCAGGGGACTATGGCTACACCTTC
CDR3: CASSFSGDYGYTF

D: NA
V: TRBV7-2
size: NA
J: TRBJ2-6
DNA: TGTGCCAGCAGCGGTCGGGAGATCTCTGGGGCCAACGTCCTGACTTTC
CDR3: CASSGREISGANVLTF

D: NA
V: TRBV25-1
size: NA
J: TRBJ2-1
DNA: TGTGCCAGCAGTGAATTGGACAGTACCTCCTACAATGAGCAGTTCTTC
CDR3: CASSELDSTSYNEQFF

D: NA
V: TRBV5-4
size: NA
J: TRBJ1-2
DNA: TGTGCCAGCAGCTTGGACAGGGAACACTATGGCTACACCTTC
CDR3: CASSLDREHYGYTF